The next 31 T cell receptor beta chains were all read from a single sample in a study of blood T cell repertoires in COVID-19. Only in-frame clones appear in the TCRdb table, and some are missing; sequencing was by immunoSEQ multiplex PCR. Counted here are approximately 140,000 clones, 80% to 90% occurring once; the ten biggest clones make up 6.5% to 9.5%. The specimen sequenced was peripheral blood. The receptors originated from an older woman with COVID-19, enrolled during active disease.

The J gene is TRBJ1-2, the V gene TRBV6-2 or TRBV6-3; 9 bases are a match to TRBD1. The CDR3 length is 14 residues. J lost 6 bases, V lost 1 base, and 3 bases had no gene match. Germline CDR1 reads MNHEY; CDR2 reads SVGEGT. The CDR3 sequence is CASSYYGTGNGYTF. As DNA, the CDR3 is TGTGCCAGCAGTTACTACGGGACAGGGAATGGCTACACCTTC.

The V and J genes are TRBV6-1 and TRBJ1-2; D may be TRBD1 (6 bases). Germline values: CDR1 MNHNS, CDR2 SASEGT. The V gene lost 1 base and the J gene lost 4 bases, with 10 bases spanning the gap. The CDR3 totals 14 residues. CDR3 loop: CASSEGGGGYGYTF. For the CDR3, the DNA is TGTGCCAGCAGTGAAGGGGGGGGCGGCTATGGCTACACCTTC.

V and J are TRBV3-1 (or the pseudogene TRBV3-2) and TRBJ2-3; no clear D. CDR1 is LGHDT and CDR2 is YNNKEL in the germline V gene (reference sequence). The CDR3 runs 15 residues. Trimming removed 7 bases at V and 1 base at J, with 15 bases between. This chain's CDR3 is CASTTKMAGTDTQYF. The CDR3 DNA reads TGTGCCAGCACCACCAAGATGGCGGGCACAGATACGCAGTATTTT.

This rearrangement joins TRBV3-1 (or the pseudogene TRBV3-2) to TRBJ1-1; no clear D. The V end lost 3 bases, the J end lost 2 bases, and 7 bases lay between the germline ends. The V gene's germline CDR1 is LGHDT and CDR2 YNNKEL (reference sequence). The CDR3 spans 13 residues. CDR3 region: CASSQGYNTEAFF. In nucleotides, the CDR3 is TGTGCCAGCAGCCAGGGCTACAACACTGAAGCTTTCTTT.

The rearrangement uses TRBV27 and TRBJ1-2; no definite D call. The CDR3 spans 14 residues. V lost 0 bases, J lost 5 bases, and 10 bases lay in between. Per germline, CDR1 MNHEY and CDR2 SMNVEV (reference sequence). The CDR3 reads CASSLSGSGYGYTF. In DNA, the CDR3 is TGTGCCAGCAGTTTATCAGGGAGTGGGTATGGCTACACCTTC.

The chain is built from TRBV6-5 and TRBJ2-2, with 8 bases fitting TRBD2. The CDR3 has 14 amino acids. Germline-derived CDR1 and CDR2 are MNHEY and SVGAGI. J was trimmed by 6 bases and V by 7 bases; bases with no gene match: 7. DNA of the CDR3: TGTGCCAGCAAAAGGACTAGCCTGGCCGGGGAGCTGTTTTTT. Translation gives CASKRTSLAGELFF.

The gene calls are TRBV4-1 and TRBJ2-3; 7 bases match TRBD1. V gave up 0 bases and J gave up 6 bases; unmatched junction bases: 12. The length of the CDR3 is 17 residues. CDR1 is MGHRA, CDR2 YSYEKL, per germline. The CDR3 DNA reads TGCGCCAGCAGCCAAGATACAGGGGAACAAACTGGGGATACGCAGTATTTT. This gives the protein CASSQDTGEQTGDTQYF.

The rearrangement uses TRBV28 and TRBJ1-1, with D possibly TRBD1 on 6 matching bases. V was clipped by 3 bases and J by 1 base, with 9 bases between them. There are 14 residues in the CDR3. Germline V gene data show CDR1 as MDHEN and CDR2 as SYDVKM. DNA of the CDR3: TGTGCCAGCAGTTTCCTACAGGGGAACACTGAAGCTTTCTTT. Amino acids: CASSFLQGNTEAFF.

The V and J genes are TRBV6-5 and TRBJ1-3; 9 bases align to TRBD1. The germline V gene has CDR1 MNHEY and CDR2 SVGAGI. CDR3 length equals 15 residues. V gave up 5 bases and J gave up 3 bases; unmatched junction bases: 5. CDR3 region: CASSRQGVNGNTIYF. Here the CDR3 DNA reads TGTGCCAGCAGTCGACAGGGGGTAAATGGAAACACCATATATTTT.

This clone was seen only once. The gene calls are TRBV5-1 and TRBJ1-1; D is perhaps TRBD1 (5 bases). Trimming took 5 bases from V and 4 from J, leaving 15 bases between them. The CDR3 has 14 residues. Germline CDR1 is SGHRS and CDR2 is YFSETQ. The chain's CDR3 is CASRMGGVVTEAFF. The CDR3 DNA is TGCGCCAGCAGGATGGGAGGGGTAGTCACTGAAGCTTTCTTT. Combining the CDR3 with reference TRBV5-1 and TRBJ1-1 gives the whole variable domain KAGVTQTPRYLIKTRGQQVTLSCSPISGHRSVSWYQQTPGQGLQFLFEYFSETQRNKGNFPGRFSGRQFSNSRSEMNVSTLELGDSALYLCASRMGGVVTEAFFGQGTRLTVV.

The rearrangement links TRBV6-5 to TRBJ2-7; TRBD1 might be the D (6 bases). V lost 10 bases and J lost 2, with 18 bases in between. Looked up from germline, CDR1 is MNHEY and CDR2 is SVGAGI. The CDR3 has 14 amino acids. As DNA, the CDR3 is TGTGCCACCATGGGGCCAGGGGAGACCTACGAGCAGTACTTC. Translated, it gives CATMGPGETYEQYF.

The chain uses TRBV2 and TRBJ2-7; D possibly corresponds to TRBD1 (7 bases). Per germline, CDR1 SNHLY and CDR2 FYNNEI. The CDR3 loop spans 15 amino acids. Trimming took off 11 bases at V and 3 bases at J, with 23 bases between the two ends. The CDR3 region is CAGKIDREVNYEQYF. The CDR3 DNA reads TGTGCCGGCAAAATAGACAGGGAGGTCAACTACGAGCAGTACTTC.

The chain couples TRBV7-9 to TRBJ1-1, with 7 positions matching TRBD1. Trimming at V came to 1 base and at J to 6 bases, leaving 8 bases not matched to a gene. CDR3 size: 15 residues. The V gene's germline CDR1 is SEHNR and CDR2 FQNEAQ (reference sequence). This CDR3 is CASSLVRGAQPEAFF. The CDR3 bases are TGTGCCAGCAGCTTAGTCAGGGGGGCCCAACCTGAAGCTTTCTTT.

The J gene is TRBJ2-7, the V gene TRBV7-8; possibly TRBD1 for D (7 bases). V was clipped by 0 bases and J by 3 bases, with 12 bases between them. This CDR3 has 15 residues. From germline, CDR1 is SGHVS and CDR2 FQNEAQ. CDR3 sequence: CASSLASQGGYEQYF. For the CDR3, the DNA is TGTGCCAGCAGCTTAGCGTCGCAGGGGGGCTACGAGCAGTACTTC. The entire variable domain, with the rest obtained from reference TRBV7-8 and TRBJ2-7, is as follows: GAGVSQSPRYKVAKRGQDVALRCDPISGHVSLFWYQQALGQGPEFLTYFQNEAQLDKSGLPSDRFFAERPEGSVSTLKIQRTQQEDSAVYLCASSLASQGGYEQYFGPGTRLTVT.

This chain joins TRBV11-2 and TRBJ2-7, with TRBD2 matching over 10 bases. The CDR3 totals 17 residues. The V gene end was trimmed by 1 base and the J gene end by 2 bases; junction bases not matched to a gene: 8. Germline V gene lookup returns CDR1 SGHAT and CDR2 FQNNGV. This CDR3 is CASSLASGLADPYEQYF. The CDR3 DNA reads as TGTGCCAGCAGCTTAGCCTCAGGACTAGCGGATCCCTACGAGCAGTACTTC.

The J gene is TRBJ1-1, the V gene TRBV7-9; 8 bases are shared with TRBD1. With V trimmed by 5 bases and J by 7 bases, 3 bases remained unmatched. The V gene's germline CDR1 is SEHNR and CDR2 FQNEAQ (reference sequence). This CDR3 has 12 residues. CDR3 sequence (DNA): TGTGCCAGCAGCGGACAGGGTATTGAAGCTTTCTTT. This codes for CASSGQGIEAFF.

The chain employs TRBV2 and TRBJ2-1; 9 bases agree with TRBD2. Germline lookup yields CDR1 SNHLY and CDR2 FYNNEI. The CDR3 has 16 residues. Germline trimming cut 4 bases from V and 2 bases from J; bases unmatched to any gene: 6. The CDR3 loop is CASSVLAGGPYNEQFF. For the CDR3, the DNA is TGTGCCAGCAGTGTTCTGGCGGGGGGGCCCTACAATGAGCAGTTCTTC. The entire variable domain, with the rest obtained from reference TRBV2 and TRBJ2-1, is as follows: EPEVTQTPSHQVTQMGQEVILRCVPISNHLYFYWYRQILGQKVEFLVSFYNNEISEKSEIFDDQFSVERPDGSNFTLKIRSTKLEDSAMYFCASSVLAGGPYNEQFFGPGTRLTVL.

The CDR3 region is CASRTSGQEIYGYTF. As DNA, the CDR3 is TGTGCCAGCAGGACCTCGGGACAGGAGATTTATGGCTACACCTTC. J is TRBJ1-2 and V is TRBV28; 8 bases align to TRBD1. The CDR3 is made up of 15 amino acids. J gave up 5 bases and V 6 bases, and 11 bases lay outside the gene matches. From germline, CDR1 is MDHEN and CDR2 SYDVKM.

This chain connects TRBV7-3 to TRBJ1-2; 12 nucleotides align to TRBD1. The CDR3 has 17 amino acids. In germline, CDR1 is SGHTA, CDR2 FQGTGA. V dropped 5 bases and J dropped 4; count of bases not matched to a gene: 11. The CDR3 sequence is CASSATGTGGGPYGYTF. Here the CDR3 DNA reads TGTGCCAGCAGCGCCACCGGGACAGGGGGCGGACCCTATGGCTACACCTTC. The full variable domain, its missing parts supplied by reference TRBV7-3 and TRBJ1-2, is GAGVSQTPSNKVTEKGKYVELRCDPISGHTALYWYRQSLGQGPEFLIYFQGTGAADDSGLPNDRFFAVRPEGSVSTLKIQRTERGDSAVYLCASSATGTGGGPYGYTFGSGTRLTVV.

This clone was detected a few times. V is TRBV5-5 and J is TRBJ1-2; tentative D call: TRBD1 (6 bases). CDR3 length: 16 residues. V was cut by 3 bases and J by 0 bases, with 15 bases left in between. CDR1 is SGHKS and CDR2 is YYEKEE in the germline V gene (reference sequence). This CDR3 reads CASSSRDRDTNYGYTF. The CDR3 DNA is TGTGCCAGCAGCTCACGAGACCGGGACACTAACTATGGCTACACCTTC.

The CDR3 nucleotides are TGTGCCATCAGTGAGAGGGCAGGGGGCTCCAATGAGCAGTTCTTC. This encodes CAISERAGGSNEQFF. The chain links TRBV10-3 to TRBJ2-1; 8 bases are shared with TRBD1. CDR1 is ENHRY and CDR2 is SYGVKD in the germline V gene. V shed 2 bases and J 6 bases; nucleotides not matched to a gene: 6. This CDR3 spans 15 amino acids.

The chain joins TRBV9 to TRBJ1-1; 12 positions match TRBD1. The length of the CDR3 is 16 residues. The ends lost 3 bases at V and 3 bases at J; junction bases unmatched: 6. CDR1 and CDR2 (germline): SGDLS, YYNGEE. CDR3 region: CASSEGQGASDTEAFF. CDR3 nucleotides: TGTGCCAGCAGCGAGGGACAGGGGGCATCGGACACTGAAGCTTTCTTT.

The gene calls are TRBV6-5 and TRBJ2-7; weak D call: TRBD2 (6 bases). CDR3 length: 13 amino acids. V was clipped by 10 bases and J by 2 bases, with 15 bases between them. The germline CDR1 and CDR2 sequences are MNHEY and SVGAGI. The CDR3 DNA sequence: TGTGCCACCGGGAGCGGGCCAACCTACGAGCAGTACTTC. The encoded protein is CATGSGPTYEQYF.

This chain uses TRBV2 with TRBJ2-1; TRBD2 might be the D (6 bases). Trimming stripped 4 bases from V and 5 bases from J, with 9 bases between. The length of the CDR3 is 13 residues. The germline gives CDR1 SNHLY, CDR2 FYNNEI. The CDR3: CASSVRLDNEQFF. Here the CDR3 DNA reads TGTGCCAGCAGTGTCAGACTAGACAATGAGCAGTTCTTC.

On this clone: At one of its ends the junction is not consistent with the germline gene, which may arise from a read error. V and J are TRBV30 and TRBJ1-4; TRBD1 is a possible D gene (5 bases). The CDR3 extends over 11 amino acids. The V gene's germline CDR1 is GTSNPN and CDR2 SVGIG (reference sequence). The CDR3 protein is CAWDVGQGLSF. The CDR3 nucleotides read TGTGCCTGGGATGTGGGGCAGGGATTGTCTTTT.

This chain uses TRBV5-1 with TRBJ1-2; perhaps TRBD1 as D (5 bases). Trimming took 4 bases from V and 2 from J, leaving 12 bases between them. The CDR3 is 14 amino acids. Germline values: CDR1 SGHRS, CDR2 YFSETQ. The CDR3 nucleotides read TGCGCCAGCAGCCCTGTGGAGGGGAACTATGGCTACACCTTC. Its translation: CASSPVEGNYGYTF.

The gene calls are TRBV18 and TRBJ1-3; possible D gene TRBD1, 6 bases. Per the germline V gene, CDR1 is KGHSH and CDR2 is LQKENI. The CDR3 is 18 amino acids. With 0 bases removed from V and 2 bases from J, the gap between germline ends came to 17 bases. The CDR3: CASSPPGQSLPAGNTIYF. The CDR3 DNA reads as TGTGCCAGCTCACCACCAGGACAGTCTCTTCCTGCTGGAAACACCATATATTTT.

This chain connects TRBV2 to TRBJ2-7; no reliable D call. This CDR3 has 12 amino acids. CDR1 is SNHLY and CDR2 is FYNNEI in the germline V gene. The V gene lost 7 bases and the J gene lost 0 bases, with 7 bases spanning the gap. The CDR3 region is CASIMSSYEQYF. The CDR3 nucleotides are TGTGCCAGCATCATGAGCTCCTACGAGCAGTACTTC.

The CDR3 loop is CASSSGLAREQYF. The CDR3 nucleotides are TGTGCCAGCAGCTCGGGACTAGCGCGGGAGCAGTACTTC. This chain joins TRBV7-8 and TRBJ2-7, with 10 positions matching TRBD2. There are 13 residues in the CDR3. CDR1 is SGHVS and CDR2 is FQNEAQ in the germline V gene. The J segment lost 7 bases and the V segment lost 4 bases, leaving 4 bases of the junction unmatched.

The rearrangement joins TRBV9 to TRBJ2-5; 8 bases line up with TRBD2. The junction had 5 bases not matched to a gene; V was cut back by 4 bases and J by 3 bases. Germline V gene sequence: CDR1 SGDLS, CDR2 YYNGEE. This CDR3 has 14 residues. The CDR3 sequence is CASSPGGAKETQYF. CDR3 nucleotide sequence: TGTGCCAGCAGCCCGGGGGGGGCCAAAGAGACCCAGTACTTC.

The CDR3 DNA reads TGTGCCAGCAGCGTAGCTTTGCGGGGATACACAGATACGCAGTATTTT. Its protein is CASSVALRGYTDTQYF. This chain uses TRBV9 with TRBJ2-3, with D possibly being TRBD2 (6 bases). V shed 0 bases and J shed 2 bases, with 13 bases lying between them. CDR1 is SGDLS, CDR2 YYNGEE, per germline. This CDR3 has 16 residues. Combining the CDR3 with reference TRBV9 and TRBJ2-3 gives the whole variable domain DSGVTQTPKHLITATGQRVTLRCSPRSGDLSVYWYQQSLDQGLQFLIQYYNGEERAKGNILERFSAQQFPDLHSELNLSSLELGDSALYFCASSVALRGYTDTQYFGPGTRLTVL.